These T cell receptor beta chains were read from a single sample in a study of cytomegalovirus exposure and HLA in healthy donors. Libraries were prepared by immunoSEQ multiplex PCR; TCRdb keeps only in-frame clonotypes and omits some of them. Found here are 40,000 to 55,000 clones, roughly 80% of them singletons; the top ten hold 2.7%. Sequencing was done on a sample of PBMCs. These receptors were obtained from a woman aged 40 to 50 in good health and CMV-seropositive. Each CDR3 is given with its conserved first and last residue. A D gene is named only where the DNA matches it firmly. Expanded clones are given a class, and other clones once, few, many or no size at all.

clone size | J gene | V gene | D gene | CDR3 DNA | CDR3 protein
NA | TRBJ1-2 | TRBV7-2 | TRBD1 | TGTGCCAGCAGCTTTTCGACAGGGGGTCTCTATGGCTACACCTTC | CASSFSTGGLYGYTF
NA | TRBJ2-3 | TRBV6-5 | NA | TGTGCCAGCAGTTACAGTAGCCCCACAGATACGCAGTATTTT | CASSYSSPTDTQYF
few | TRBJ1-5 | TRBV28 | TRBD1 | TGTGCCATCCCGGGACAGGGGGCTGGTCCCAATCAGCCCCAGCATTTT | CAIPGQGAGPNQPQHF
NA | TRBJ2-5 | TRBV4-2 | TRBD2 | TGTGCCAGCAGCCAAGACGGTCCTAGCGGGGGGGGAACTCGAGAGACCCAGTACTTC | CASSQDGPSGGGTRETQYF
NA | TRBJ2-7 | TRBV5-4 | NA | TGTGCCAGCAGCCGAAGCCCGGGACTTTCCTACGAGCAGTACTTC | CASSRSPGLSYEQYF
NA | TRBJ1-5 | TRBV7-2 | NA | TGTGCCAGCAGCCTCCTTGGAGGCAATCAGCCCCAGCATTTT | CASSLLGGNQPQHF
NA | TRBJ2-5 | TRBV4-1 | NA | TGCGCCAGCAGCCAAGATGGAGGACTACCAGAGACCCAGTACTTC | CASSQDGGLPETQYF
NA | TRBJ1-6 | TRBV27 | NA | TGTGCCAGCAGCCGCAGTGGTTCACCCCTCCACTTT | CASSRSGSPLHF
NA | TRBJ1-5 | TRBV10-2 | TRBD1 | TGCGCCAGCAACAAACAGGGGAGCAATCAGCCCCAGCATTTT | CASNKQGSNQPQHF
NA | TRBJ2-7 | TRBV27 | TRBD2 | TGTGCCAGCAGTTTATCGATGGAGCGGGGGGCCGAGCAGTACTTC | CASSLSMERGAEQYF
NA | TRBJ2-2 | TRBV5-1 | TRBD1 | TGCGCCAGCAGCTCGGGACAGGGGTCCACCGGGGAGCTGTTTTTT | CASSSGQGSTGELFF
NA | TRBJ1-1 | TRBV16 | NA | TGTGCCAGCACCTCCGGGGGGCCCCGGGGCACTGAAGCTTTCTTT | CASTSGGPRGTEAFF
NA | TRBJ1-5 | TRBV28 | TRBD1 | TGTGCCAGCAGTCAGACAGGGCTCGTACCTCGTACGAGCAATCAGCCCCAGCATTTT | CASSQTGLVPRTSNQPQHF
NA | TRBJ2-7 | TRBV15 | NA | TGTGCCACCAGCAGGGCTAGGACTCTTTCCTACGAGCAGTACTTC | CATSRARTLSYEQYF
NA | TRBJ2-3 | TRBV7-3 | NA | TGTGCCAGCAGCTTCGGGGATGGGGATACGCAGTATTTT | CASSFGDGDTQYF
NA | TRBJ1-5 | TRBV6-1 | NA | TGTGCCAGCAGTGAAGTTTGGGCAGGCAATCAGCCCCAGCATTTT | CASSEVWAGNQPQHF
NA | TRBJ1-1 | TRBV30 | NA | TGTGCCTGGAGCCTACAAGGGGGAAGAACTGAAGCTTTCTTT | CAWSLQGGRTEAFF
few | TRBJ1-1 | TRBV5-8 | TRBD1 | TGTGCCAGCAGCACTAGACAGGGTCGGAACACTGAAGCTTTCTTT | CASSTRQGRNTEAFF
few | TRBJ1-5 | TRBV4-2 | NA | TGTGCCAGCAGCCAAGATACTGGGGGGGGTGGCAATCAGCCCCAGCATTTT | CASSQDTGGGGNQPQHF
NA | TRBJ2-5 | TRBV5-1 | TRBD2 | TGCGCCAGCAGCCCCGAGCGGGGAGATGAGACCCAGTACTTC | CASSPERGDETQYF
NA | TRBJ2-7 | TRBV7-6 | TRBD2 | TGTGCCAGCAGCTCGTCCCTAGGTAGCGGGGTTATAGGGACCGAGCAGTACTTC | CASSSSLGSGVIGTEQYF
few | TRBJ2-3 | TRBV5-6 | NA | TGTGCCAGCAGCTTCCTTGACAGCTATAGCACAGATACGCAGTATTTT | CASSFLDSYSTDTQYF
NA | TRBJ2-2 | TRBV12-5 | NA | TGTGCTAGTGGTTTGAACAGGGAGCTGTTTTTT | CASGLNRELFF
NA | TRBJ2-6 | TRBV29-1 | NA | TGCAGCGTTGGCGAGACTGGGGCCAACGTCCTGACTTTC | CSVGETGANVLTF
few | TRBJ2-5 | TRBV5-4 | TRBD2 | TGTGCCAGCAGCTCCGGGACTAGCGGGGGGATGGAGACCCAGTACTTC | CASSSGTSGGMETQYF
NA | TRBJ2-1 | TRBV5-6 | TRBD2 | TGTGCCAGCAGGGATACTAGCGGGAGATCAAATGAGCAGTTCTTC | CASRDTSGRSNEQFF
NA | TRBJ2-7 | TRBV5-1 | NA | TGCGCCAGCAGCTTACCAGGGAAGGACGAGCAGTACTTC | CASSLPGKDEQYF
NA | TRBJ1-1 | TRBV5-4 | NA | TGTGCCAGCAGCCCCGAGACAGTGAACACTGAAGCTTTCTTT | CASSPETVNTEAFF
NA | TRBJ2-1 | TRBV25-1 | NA | TGTGCCAGCAGTGAGGCAGGGGTCAATGAGCAGTTCTTC | CASSEAGVNEQFF
NA | TRBJ1-4 | TRBV5-1 | TRBD1 | TGCGCCAGCTCCAAGATCCAGGGACAGGGGAGCGAAAAACTGTTTTTT | CASSKIQGQGSEKLFF
NA | TRBJ1-4 | TRBV6-1 | NA | TGTGCCAGCAGTGAAACCCCCGGGAGGGATGAAAAACTGTTTTTT | CASSETPGRDEKLFF
NA | TRBJ1-1 | TRBV6-1 | TRBD1 | TGTGCCAGCAGGGTCACAGGGGGGAACACTGAAGCTTTCTTT | CASRVTGGNTEAFF
few | TRBJ2-1 | TRBV4-2 | NA | TGTGCCAGCAGCCAAGTGGGGCTAGCGCAGACCAATGAGCAGTTCTTC | CASSQVGLAQTNEQFF
NA | TRBJ1-5 | TRBV2 | NA | TGTGCCAGCAAAAACGGGGAGGGCAATCAGCCCCAGCATTTT | CASKNGEGNQPQHF
NA | TRBJ2-7 | TRBV6-6 | NA | TGTGCCAGCACCCCCCGGGGATCCCTAGTCTACGAGCAGTACTTC | CASTPRGSLVYEQYF
NA | TRBJ1-1 | TRBV7-2 | NA | TGTGCCAGCAGCTTACTAGAGGGGAACACTGAAGCTTTCTTT | CASSLLEGNTEAFF
NA | TRBJ2-7 | TRBV7-2 | TRBD2 | TGTGCCAGCAGCACTAGCGCCCGGGGGGTCTACGAGCAGTACTTC | CASSTSARGVYEQYF
NA | TRBJ2-7 | TRBV7-2 | TRBD1 | TGTGCCAGCAGCTACCCGGGGACAGGGTACGAGCAGTACTTC | CASSYPGTGYEQYF
NA | TRBJ2-3 | TRBV1 | NA | TGCACCACCGGCGGGTCGTGGGGACAGAGCACAGATACGCAGTATTTT | CTTGGSWGQSTDTQYF
NA | TRBJ2-7 | TRBV29-1 | TRBD2 | TGCAGCGTTGAAGATCCGGGAAAAAGCGGGGGGGCTTTTATCGAGCAGTACTTC | CSVEDPGKSGGAFIEQYF
NA | TRBJ2-7 | TRBV29-1 | TRBD1 | TGCAGCGCACGGGACAGTTCCTACGAGCAGTACTTC | CSARDSSYEQYF
NA | TRBJ1-1 | TRBV5-4 | NA | TGTGCCAGCAGCCTAGCGGACAGGAACACTGAAGCTTTCTTT | CASSLADRNTEAFF
NA | TRBJ1-1 | TRBV6-1 | NA | TGTGCCAGTACCATGGCAGGGAAGGCTTTCTTT | CASTMAGKAFF
NA | TRBJ1-2 | TRBV7-3 | NA | TGTGCCAGCAGCTTAGGTAACAGGGTCCCAACCCCAGCAGGCTACACCTTC | CASSLGNRVPTPAGYTF
NA | TRBJ1-2 | TRBV6-1 | NA | TGTGCCAGCAGCCTACGGGAGGGTGATGGCTACACCTTC | CASSLREGDGYTF
NA | TRBJ2-7 | TRBV14 | TRBD1 | TGTGCCAGCAGCCCGGTGCAGGGGGCCGACGAGCAGTACTTC | CASSPVQGADEQYF
few | TRBJ2-1 | TRBV19 | TRBD1 | TGTGCCAGTAGTGCCAAGGACAGGGGCGGCTACAATGAGCAGTTCTTC | CASSAKDRGGYNEQFF
NA | TRBJ2-7 | TRBV18 | TRBD2 | TGTGCCAGCTCACCAGCGGGGGGCCGTGAATACGAGCAGTACTTC | CASSPAGGREYEQYF
NA | TRBJ2-4 | TRBV19 | NA | TGTGCCAGTAGTATGGCAGGGGGGTTGAGGGACATTCAGTACTTC | CASSMAGGLRDIQYF